Reported below is one T cell receptor beta chain. CDR3 size: 16 residues. Trimming shortened V by 4 bases and J by 4 bases, and 19 bases separated the two germline ends. CDR1 is MNHNS, CDR2 SASEGT, per germline. The source of the sample is a study of blood T cell repertoires in COVID-19. Turning to the study itself: Collection of acute and convalescent COVID-19 samples took place in the United States, Italy and Spain. From T cells, B-cell-depleted T cells, or PBMCs came the material, which was cDNA or gDNA.

Method: immunoSEQ multiplex PCR; TCRdb's copy keeps in-frame clones and lacks some. The sample holds some 130,000 clones; 84% are singletons and the top ten take approximately 17%. Sequenced material: peripheral blood. The chain links TRBV6-1 to TRBJ1-2; weak D call: TRBD1 (5 bases). The sequence was collected from a woman of 80 years or more with acute or convalescent COVID-19. The CDR3 DNA sequence: TGTGCCAGCAGTGTGGGCGCTGGAACAGGAATCTATGGCTACACCTTC. This gives the protein CASSVGAGTGIYGYTF.